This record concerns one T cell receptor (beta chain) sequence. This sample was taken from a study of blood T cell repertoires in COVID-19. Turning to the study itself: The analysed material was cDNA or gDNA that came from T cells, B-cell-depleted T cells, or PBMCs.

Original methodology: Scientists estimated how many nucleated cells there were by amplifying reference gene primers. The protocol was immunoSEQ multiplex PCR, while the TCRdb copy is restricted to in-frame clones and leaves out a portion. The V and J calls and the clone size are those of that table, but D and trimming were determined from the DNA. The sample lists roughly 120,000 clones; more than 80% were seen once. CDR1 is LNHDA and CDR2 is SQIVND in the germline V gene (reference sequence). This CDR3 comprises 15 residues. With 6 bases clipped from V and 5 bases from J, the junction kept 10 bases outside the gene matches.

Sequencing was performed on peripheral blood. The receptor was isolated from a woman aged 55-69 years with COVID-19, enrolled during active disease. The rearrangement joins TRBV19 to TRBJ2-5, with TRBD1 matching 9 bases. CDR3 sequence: CASRPTTGGKETQYF. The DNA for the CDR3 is TGTGCCAGTAGACCTACGACAGGGGGGAAGGAGACCCAGTACTTC.